This T cell receptor (beta chain) was recorded in a study of human T cells and chemical hapten exposure. In its sample, this clonotype was seen many times. Each CDR3 protein is one row after TCRdb ran MiXCR on the RACE reads. The sample lists roughly 100,000 distinct CDR3 sequences, 9.5% to 12% occurring once. The CDR3 sequence is 16 residues long. V was clipped by 6 bases and J by 8 bases; unmatched bases: 14. Germline V CDR1 and CDR2: SGHKS, YYEKEE (reference sequence). The time point here: patch test 1, 2 weeks after DPC sensitization. Treatment noted: therapeutic diphenylcyclopropenone sensitization with weekly scalp DPC.

The material sequenced was whole blood, taken in connection with sensitization to the hapten diphenylcyclopropenone (DPC). The receptor was derived from a woman aged 40 to 50 with alopecia areata. Some clones in this sample may be carry-over from other donors' samples. The J gene is TRBJ2-1, the V gene TRBV5-5; 10 bases align to TRBD2. The DNA for the CDR3 is TGTGCCAGCACCTTAGCGGGAGGCCAACCACACGATGAGCAGTTCTTC. It is translated as CASTLAGGQPHDEQFF.